This T cell receptor beta chain came from a study of T cell responses to AZD1222 COVID-19 vaccine. Overall study findings and caveats: Mostly white British, mostly female donors; authors suggested clonal diversity may be underestimated. At baseline, just a handful of AZD1222 recipients tested seropositive. Across the whole spike, CD4 TCRs peaked at regions 160-218 and 743-854. Compared with day 0, the breadth and depth of the Spike-specific TCR repertoire rose significantly after two doses of AZD1222.

This CDR3 is 15 amino acids long. Trimming removed 0 bases at V and 0 bases at J, with 9 bases between. Germline values: CDR1 SGHRS, CDR2 YFSETQ. Produced via immunoSEQ multiplex PCR; TCRdb's table is partial and in-frame only. The repertoire holds some 150,000 clones, about nine tenths seen once, with roughly 5% in the top ten. Worth noting for this clone: The target antigen is unknown.

This specimen consisted of peripheral blood, obtained on day 0 of AZD1222 vaccination. The chain uses TRBV5-1 and TRBJ2-5, with D maybe TRBD1 (5 bases). This TCR derives from an adult in good health. CDR3: CASSLELDNQETQYF. The DNA of the CDR3 is TGCGCCAGCAGCTTGGAATTGGACAACCAAGAGACCCAGTACTTC.